These T cell receptor beta chains were read from a single sample in a study of beta chain features in type 1 diabetes. The assay was immunoSEQ multiplex PCR, and TCRdb's table has in-frame clones only and misses some. The table has hundreds of thousands of clones, roughly a sixth seen once. The specimen was naive CD4+ T cells from blood. These receptors were obtained from a man between 18 and 35 years old in good health. CDR3s include the opening cysteine and the closing phenylalanine or tryptophan. The D gene is left open where the match is weak. For some rows the clone size is stated as once, few or many, or as a class when expanded; others skip it.

clone size | J gene | V gene | CDR3 length | D gene | CDR3 protein | CDR3 DNA
NA | TRBJ2-3 | TRBV27 | 14 | TRBD2 | CASSLSSGGDTQYF | TGTGCCAGCAGTTTATCTTCCGGGGGGGATACGCAGTATTTT
few | TRBJ2-2 | TRBV28 | 16 | NA | CASSSLRRGQDGELFF | TGTGCCAGCAGTTCCCTTAGGAGGGGGCAGGACGGGGAGCTGTTTTTT
few | TRBJ2-7 | TRBV28 | 12 | NA | CASSLQVGEQYF | TGTGCCAGCAGCCTGCAGGTGGGGGAGCAGTACTTC
few | TRBJ2-3 | TRBV5-4 | 17 | NA | CASSLVNQRPSTDTQYF | TGTGCCAGCAGCTTGGTTAACCAGCGCCCTAGCACAGATACGCAGTATTTT
few | TRBJ1-1 | TRBV4-3 | 17 | TRBD1 | CASSQRTGASMNTEAFF | TGCGCCAGCAGCCAACGGACAGGGGCGAGTATGAACACTGAAGCTTTCTTT
few | TRBJ1-5 | TRBV18 | 14 | NA | CASSLQVPNQPQHF | TGTGCCAGCTCGCTTCAGGTACCCAATCAGCCCCAGCATTTT
few | TRBJ2-5 | TRBV7-3 | 15 | NA | CASSLTKSIEETQYF | TGTGCCAGCAGCTTAACCAAATCTATTGAAGAGACCCAGTACTTC
NA | TRBJ1-3 | TRBV30 | 14 | NA | CAWRGRGTGNTIYF | TGTGCCTGGAGGGGCAGGGGTACTGGAAACACCATATATTTT
few | TRBJ2-7 | TRBV28 | 13 | NA | CASLGTQGYEQYF | TGTGCCAGCCTCGGGACTCAGGGCTACGAGCAGTACTTC
NA | TRBJ1-2 | TRBV4-2 | 14 | NA | CASSQGAGGSGYTF | TGTGCCAGCAGCCAAGGAGCCGGGGGTTCTGGCTACACCTTC
few | TRBJ2-1 | TRBV10-3 | 13 | TRBD1 | CAITRGPANEQFF | TGTGCCATCACCAGGGGGCCAGCCAATGAGCAGTTCTTC
NA | TRBJ1-1 | TRBV9 | 14 | NA | CASSATGGRPEAFF | TGTGCCAGCAGCGCCACCGGCGGCCGCCCTGAAGCTTTCTTT
NA | TRBJ1-1 | TRBV28 | 13 | TRBD1 | CASSRGQGAEAFF | TGTGCCAGCAGTCGGGGACAGGGCGCTGAAGCTTTCTTT
NA | TRBJ2-2 | TRBV28 | 14 | NA | CASMGALYTGELFF | TGTGCCAGCATGGGGGCATTGTACACCGGGGAGCTGTTTTTT
NA | TRBJ2-3 | TRBV7-9 | 15 | NA | CASSLGGGGGDTQYF | TGTGCCAGCAGCCTCGGAGGGGGCGGAGGAGATACGCAGTATTTT